Listed below are T cell receptor beta chains from one sample, sequenced in a study of a mutant IDH1 vaccine in newly diagnosed glioma. Using immunoSEQ multiplex PCR, the repertoire was profiled, and TCRdb retains in-frame clones only, with some absent. The data show around 56,000 clones, with 80% to 85% seen just once and roughly 8.4% held by the top ten. Their cognate antigens are unknown. The sequencing here drew on PBMCs, taken from a glioma patient whose treatment included an IDH1 peptide vaccine. The receptor set was obtained from a middle-aged woman with glioma. Some clones in this sample may be carry-over from other donors' samples. Both conserved end residues are trimmed from each CDR3. D genes are given only for firm matches.

j_call: TRBJ1-5; d_call: .; v_call: TRBV21-1; cdr3_aa: ASSRRGGHQPQH
j_call: TRBJ2-3; d_call: TRBD2; v_call: TRBV6-4; cdr3_aa: ASSDSSVTGGGTDTQY
j_call: TRBJ1-2; d_call: .; v_call: TRBV20-1; cdr3_aa: SAGYGYT
j_call: TRBJ2-7; d_call: .; v_call: TRBV29-1; cdr3_aa: SVGGRSPGQY
j_call: TRBJ2-1; d_call: .; v_call: TRBV30; cdr3_aa: AWSDRYNEQF
j_call: TRBJ1-6; d_call: TRBD1; v_call: TRBV2; cdr3_aa: ASSRTGSNSPLH
j_call: TRBJ1-1; d_call: .; v_call: TRBV2; cdr3_aa: ASSREEDTEAF
j_call: TRBJ2-1; d_call: .; v_call: TRBV9; cdr3_aa: ASSVRGVDEQF
j_call: TRBJ1-6; d_call: .; v_call: TRBV11-2; cdr3_aa: ASTPDGFNSPLH
j_call: TRBJ1-2; d_call: TRBD1; v_call: TRBV5-1; cdr3_aa: ASSLGQGESGYT
j_call: TRBJ2-2; d_call: TRBD2; v_call: TRBV13; cdr3_aa: ASSLPGGPTGELF
j_call: TRBJ2-3; d_call: TRBD1; v_call: TRBV7-8; cdr3_aa: ASSETGWGGTDTQY
j_call: TRBJ1-1; d_call: .; v_call: TRBV13; cdr3_aa: ASSPGDGEAF
j_call: TRBJ2-2; d_call: .; v_call: TRBV29-1; cdr3_aa: SVDRVAGELF
j_call: TRBJ2-5; d_call: .; v_call: TRBV7-8; cdr3_aa: ASSLVVQETHY
j_call: TRBJ1-2; d_call: .; v_call: TRBV27; cdr3_aa: GAGYGYT
j_call: TRBJ1-2; d_call: .; v_call: TRBV5-4; cdr3_aa: ASSPGLYGYT
j_call: TRBJ1-2; d_call: TRBD1; v_call: TRBV6-1; cdr3_aa: ASRTGATSSHGYT